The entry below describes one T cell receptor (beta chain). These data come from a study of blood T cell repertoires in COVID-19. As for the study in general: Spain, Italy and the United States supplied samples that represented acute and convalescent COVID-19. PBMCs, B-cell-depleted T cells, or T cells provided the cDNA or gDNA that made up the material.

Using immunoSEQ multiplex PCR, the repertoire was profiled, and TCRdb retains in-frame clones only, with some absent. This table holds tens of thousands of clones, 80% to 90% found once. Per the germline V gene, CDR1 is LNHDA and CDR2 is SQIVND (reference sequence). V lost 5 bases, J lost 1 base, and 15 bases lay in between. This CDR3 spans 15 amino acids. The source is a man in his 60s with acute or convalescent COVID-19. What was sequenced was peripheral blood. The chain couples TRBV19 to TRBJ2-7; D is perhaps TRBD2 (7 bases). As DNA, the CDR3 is TGTGCCAGTAGTCGTGAGGGAGGGGGTTCCTACGAGCAGTACTTC. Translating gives CASSREGGGSYEQYF.